What follows is one T cell receptor beta chain and its context. Antigen unknown. The table came from immunoSEQ multiplex PCR; TCRdb's copy has only in-frame clones and leaves some out. The table records 15,000 to 20,000 clones, around nine tenths of them present only once. This sample is part of a study of PD-1 blockade in classical Hodgkin lymphoma. Noted time point: newly diagnosed, previously untreated cHL patient sample. Study observations and caveats: Reports described newly diagnosed patients as having lower baseline TCR diversity than healthy donors.

V was clipped by 10 bases and J by 8 bases; unmatched bases: 9. Germline lookup yields CDR1 ENHRY and CDR2 SYGVKD. There are 15 residues in the CDR3. Sequencing input: peripheral blood mononuclear cells (PBMCs). The TCR comes from a human donor with classical Hodgkin lymphoma. The rearrangement links TRBV10-3 to TRBJ2-2; 14 nucleotides agree with TRBD2. The DNA of the CDR3 is TGTGCCACCAGACTAGCGGGAGGGGAATCAGGGGAGCTGTTTTTT. Protein sequence: CATRLAGGESGELFF.